This record looks at one T cell receptor beta chain sequence and its context. Its antigen remains unidentified. At the deep level, the assay was run. TCRdb's table, derived via immunoSEQ multiplex PCR, lists solely in-frame clones and lacks some. The data show approximately 500,000 clones, roughly 80% seen once. This record belongs to a study of shared clonotypes between healthy human individuals. Across the whole study: Aged between 18 and 49, the donors were a couple of women and three men.

The CDR3 sequence is 15 residues long. The V and J ends lost 5 bases and 7 bases, in that order; junction bases with no gene match: 5. Germline CDR1 SGHTA, CDR2 FQGNSA. Regarding the study as a whole: An effect of sequencing depth on clonotype sharing among donors was expected. A small donor pool kept down the genetic and exposure-history diversity that was represented.

Specimen: PBMCs. This TCR came from a middle-aged woman in good health. Some clones in this sample may be carry-over from other donors' samples. The V and J genes are TRBV7-2 and TRBJ1-4; 12 positions match TRBD1. The CDR3 loop is CASSAGTGGGEKLFF. The CDR3 region has the DNA TGTGCCAGCAGCGCCGGGACAGGGGGCGGTGAAAAACTGTTTTTT.